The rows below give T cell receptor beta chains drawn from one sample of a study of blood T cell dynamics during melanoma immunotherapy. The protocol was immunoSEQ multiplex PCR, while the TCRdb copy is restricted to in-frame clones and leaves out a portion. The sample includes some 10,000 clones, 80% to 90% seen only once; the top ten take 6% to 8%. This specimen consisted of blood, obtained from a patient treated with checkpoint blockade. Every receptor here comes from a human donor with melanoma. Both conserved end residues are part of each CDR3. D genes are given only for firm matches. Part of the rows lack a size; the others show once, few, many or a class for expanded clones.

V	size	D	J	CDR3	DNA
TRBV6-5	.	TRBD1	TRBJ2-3	CASRTGQGTDTQYF	TGTGCCAGCAGGACGGGACAGGGCACAGATACGCAGTATTTT
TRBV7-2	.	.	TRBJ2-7	CASSLAASVDYEQYF	TGTGCCAGCAGCTTAGCGGCTAGCGTAGACTACGAGCAGTACTTC
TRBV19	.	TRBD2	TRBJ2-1	CASSSGGGDEQFF	TGTGCCAGTAGTAGCGGTGGGGGGGATGAGCAGTTCTTC
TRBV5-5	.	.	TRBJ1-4	CASSPTPNEKLFF	TGTGCCAGCAGCCCCACCCCTAATGAAAAACTGTTTTTT
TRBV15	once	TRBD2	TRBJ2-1	CATSIGTTSSYNEQFF	TGTGCCACCAGCATAGGGACTACGAGCTCCTACAATGAGCAGTTCTTC
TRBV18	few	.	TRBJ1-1	CASSPEAGAGAFF	TGTGCCAGCTCACCAGAGGCGGGGGCAGGGGCTTTCTTT
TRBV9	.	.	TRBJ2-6	CASSVDGGPSGANVLTF	TGTGCCAGCAGCGTAGATGGGGGGCCCTCTGGGGCCAACGTCCTGACTTTC
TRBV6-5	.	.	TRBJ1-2	CASSWGRTDYGYTF	TGTGCCAGCTCATGGGGGCGTACTGACTATGGCTACACCTTC
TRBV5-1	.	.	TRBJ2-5	CASSPTGLGQETQYF	TGCGCCAGCAGCCCTACTGGGTTAGGACAAGAGACCCAGTACTTC
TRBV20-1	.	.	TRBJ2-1	CSAKNNEQFF	TGCAGTGCTAAGAACAATGAGCAGTTCTTC
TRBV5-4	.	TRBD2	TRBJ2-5	CASSSPGGGSETQYF	TGTGCCAGCAGCTCGCCGGGGGGAGGGTCTGAGACCCAGTACTTC
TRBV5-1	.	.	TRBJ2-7	CASSVTGTQYEQYF	TGCGCCAGCAGCGTGACTGGTACCCAATACGAGCAGTACTTC
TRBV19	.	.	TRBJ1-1	CASIPRQLRTEAFF	TGTGCCAGTATACCACGACAATTGCGAACTGAAGCTTTCTTT
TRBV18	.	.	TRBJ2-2	CASSPTQQGMNTGELFF	TGTGCCAGCTCACCTACACAACAGGGTATGAACACCGGGGAGCTGTTTTTT
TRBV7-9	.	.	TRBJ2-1	CASSLSNEQFF	TGTGCCAGCAGCTTAAGCAATGAGCAGTTCTTC
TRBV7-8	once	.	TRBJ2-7	CASSFTGGYEQYF	TGTGCCAGCAGCTTCACCGGGGGCTACGAGCAGTACTTC
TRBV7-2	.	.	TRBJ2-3	CASSFRKAGTDTQYF	TGTGCCAGCAGCTTCAGAAAAGCAGGCACAGATACGCAGTATTTT
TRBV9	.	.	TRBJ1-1	CASSVAGHSEAFF	TGTGCCAGCAGCGTAGCGGGACACAGTGAAGCTTTCTTT
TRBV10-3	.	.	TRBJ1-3	CAISPTGTNSGNTIYF	TGTGCCATCAGCCCTACCGGGACGAACTCTGGAAACACCATATATTTT
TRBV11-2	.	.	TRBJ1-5	CASSVGGFSNQPQHF	TGTGCCAGCAGCGTAGGGGGATTTAGCAATCAGCCCCAGCATTTT
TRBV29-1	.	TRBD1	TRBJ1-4	CSVRTDRGEKLFF	TGCAGCGTTCGAACTGACAGGGGAGAAAAACTGTTTTTT
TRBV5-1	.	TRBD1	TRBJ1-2	CASTPEAGGSGYTF	TGCGCCAGCACCCCCGAAGCAGGGGGCTCTGGCTACACCTTC
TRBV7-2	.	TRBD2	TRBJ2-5	CASSKGLAGPQETQYF	TGTGCCAGCAGCAAGGGACTAGCGGGGCCCCAAGAGACCCAGTACTTC
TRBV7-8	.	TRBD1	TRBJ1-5	CASSLGQGAQPQHF	TGTGCCAGCAGCTTAGGACAGGGGGCACAGCCCCAGCATTTT
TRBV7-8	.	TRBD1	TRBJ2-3	CASSSDRVGADTQYF	TGTGCCAGCAGCTCCGACAGGGTAGGGGCAGATACGCAGTATTTT